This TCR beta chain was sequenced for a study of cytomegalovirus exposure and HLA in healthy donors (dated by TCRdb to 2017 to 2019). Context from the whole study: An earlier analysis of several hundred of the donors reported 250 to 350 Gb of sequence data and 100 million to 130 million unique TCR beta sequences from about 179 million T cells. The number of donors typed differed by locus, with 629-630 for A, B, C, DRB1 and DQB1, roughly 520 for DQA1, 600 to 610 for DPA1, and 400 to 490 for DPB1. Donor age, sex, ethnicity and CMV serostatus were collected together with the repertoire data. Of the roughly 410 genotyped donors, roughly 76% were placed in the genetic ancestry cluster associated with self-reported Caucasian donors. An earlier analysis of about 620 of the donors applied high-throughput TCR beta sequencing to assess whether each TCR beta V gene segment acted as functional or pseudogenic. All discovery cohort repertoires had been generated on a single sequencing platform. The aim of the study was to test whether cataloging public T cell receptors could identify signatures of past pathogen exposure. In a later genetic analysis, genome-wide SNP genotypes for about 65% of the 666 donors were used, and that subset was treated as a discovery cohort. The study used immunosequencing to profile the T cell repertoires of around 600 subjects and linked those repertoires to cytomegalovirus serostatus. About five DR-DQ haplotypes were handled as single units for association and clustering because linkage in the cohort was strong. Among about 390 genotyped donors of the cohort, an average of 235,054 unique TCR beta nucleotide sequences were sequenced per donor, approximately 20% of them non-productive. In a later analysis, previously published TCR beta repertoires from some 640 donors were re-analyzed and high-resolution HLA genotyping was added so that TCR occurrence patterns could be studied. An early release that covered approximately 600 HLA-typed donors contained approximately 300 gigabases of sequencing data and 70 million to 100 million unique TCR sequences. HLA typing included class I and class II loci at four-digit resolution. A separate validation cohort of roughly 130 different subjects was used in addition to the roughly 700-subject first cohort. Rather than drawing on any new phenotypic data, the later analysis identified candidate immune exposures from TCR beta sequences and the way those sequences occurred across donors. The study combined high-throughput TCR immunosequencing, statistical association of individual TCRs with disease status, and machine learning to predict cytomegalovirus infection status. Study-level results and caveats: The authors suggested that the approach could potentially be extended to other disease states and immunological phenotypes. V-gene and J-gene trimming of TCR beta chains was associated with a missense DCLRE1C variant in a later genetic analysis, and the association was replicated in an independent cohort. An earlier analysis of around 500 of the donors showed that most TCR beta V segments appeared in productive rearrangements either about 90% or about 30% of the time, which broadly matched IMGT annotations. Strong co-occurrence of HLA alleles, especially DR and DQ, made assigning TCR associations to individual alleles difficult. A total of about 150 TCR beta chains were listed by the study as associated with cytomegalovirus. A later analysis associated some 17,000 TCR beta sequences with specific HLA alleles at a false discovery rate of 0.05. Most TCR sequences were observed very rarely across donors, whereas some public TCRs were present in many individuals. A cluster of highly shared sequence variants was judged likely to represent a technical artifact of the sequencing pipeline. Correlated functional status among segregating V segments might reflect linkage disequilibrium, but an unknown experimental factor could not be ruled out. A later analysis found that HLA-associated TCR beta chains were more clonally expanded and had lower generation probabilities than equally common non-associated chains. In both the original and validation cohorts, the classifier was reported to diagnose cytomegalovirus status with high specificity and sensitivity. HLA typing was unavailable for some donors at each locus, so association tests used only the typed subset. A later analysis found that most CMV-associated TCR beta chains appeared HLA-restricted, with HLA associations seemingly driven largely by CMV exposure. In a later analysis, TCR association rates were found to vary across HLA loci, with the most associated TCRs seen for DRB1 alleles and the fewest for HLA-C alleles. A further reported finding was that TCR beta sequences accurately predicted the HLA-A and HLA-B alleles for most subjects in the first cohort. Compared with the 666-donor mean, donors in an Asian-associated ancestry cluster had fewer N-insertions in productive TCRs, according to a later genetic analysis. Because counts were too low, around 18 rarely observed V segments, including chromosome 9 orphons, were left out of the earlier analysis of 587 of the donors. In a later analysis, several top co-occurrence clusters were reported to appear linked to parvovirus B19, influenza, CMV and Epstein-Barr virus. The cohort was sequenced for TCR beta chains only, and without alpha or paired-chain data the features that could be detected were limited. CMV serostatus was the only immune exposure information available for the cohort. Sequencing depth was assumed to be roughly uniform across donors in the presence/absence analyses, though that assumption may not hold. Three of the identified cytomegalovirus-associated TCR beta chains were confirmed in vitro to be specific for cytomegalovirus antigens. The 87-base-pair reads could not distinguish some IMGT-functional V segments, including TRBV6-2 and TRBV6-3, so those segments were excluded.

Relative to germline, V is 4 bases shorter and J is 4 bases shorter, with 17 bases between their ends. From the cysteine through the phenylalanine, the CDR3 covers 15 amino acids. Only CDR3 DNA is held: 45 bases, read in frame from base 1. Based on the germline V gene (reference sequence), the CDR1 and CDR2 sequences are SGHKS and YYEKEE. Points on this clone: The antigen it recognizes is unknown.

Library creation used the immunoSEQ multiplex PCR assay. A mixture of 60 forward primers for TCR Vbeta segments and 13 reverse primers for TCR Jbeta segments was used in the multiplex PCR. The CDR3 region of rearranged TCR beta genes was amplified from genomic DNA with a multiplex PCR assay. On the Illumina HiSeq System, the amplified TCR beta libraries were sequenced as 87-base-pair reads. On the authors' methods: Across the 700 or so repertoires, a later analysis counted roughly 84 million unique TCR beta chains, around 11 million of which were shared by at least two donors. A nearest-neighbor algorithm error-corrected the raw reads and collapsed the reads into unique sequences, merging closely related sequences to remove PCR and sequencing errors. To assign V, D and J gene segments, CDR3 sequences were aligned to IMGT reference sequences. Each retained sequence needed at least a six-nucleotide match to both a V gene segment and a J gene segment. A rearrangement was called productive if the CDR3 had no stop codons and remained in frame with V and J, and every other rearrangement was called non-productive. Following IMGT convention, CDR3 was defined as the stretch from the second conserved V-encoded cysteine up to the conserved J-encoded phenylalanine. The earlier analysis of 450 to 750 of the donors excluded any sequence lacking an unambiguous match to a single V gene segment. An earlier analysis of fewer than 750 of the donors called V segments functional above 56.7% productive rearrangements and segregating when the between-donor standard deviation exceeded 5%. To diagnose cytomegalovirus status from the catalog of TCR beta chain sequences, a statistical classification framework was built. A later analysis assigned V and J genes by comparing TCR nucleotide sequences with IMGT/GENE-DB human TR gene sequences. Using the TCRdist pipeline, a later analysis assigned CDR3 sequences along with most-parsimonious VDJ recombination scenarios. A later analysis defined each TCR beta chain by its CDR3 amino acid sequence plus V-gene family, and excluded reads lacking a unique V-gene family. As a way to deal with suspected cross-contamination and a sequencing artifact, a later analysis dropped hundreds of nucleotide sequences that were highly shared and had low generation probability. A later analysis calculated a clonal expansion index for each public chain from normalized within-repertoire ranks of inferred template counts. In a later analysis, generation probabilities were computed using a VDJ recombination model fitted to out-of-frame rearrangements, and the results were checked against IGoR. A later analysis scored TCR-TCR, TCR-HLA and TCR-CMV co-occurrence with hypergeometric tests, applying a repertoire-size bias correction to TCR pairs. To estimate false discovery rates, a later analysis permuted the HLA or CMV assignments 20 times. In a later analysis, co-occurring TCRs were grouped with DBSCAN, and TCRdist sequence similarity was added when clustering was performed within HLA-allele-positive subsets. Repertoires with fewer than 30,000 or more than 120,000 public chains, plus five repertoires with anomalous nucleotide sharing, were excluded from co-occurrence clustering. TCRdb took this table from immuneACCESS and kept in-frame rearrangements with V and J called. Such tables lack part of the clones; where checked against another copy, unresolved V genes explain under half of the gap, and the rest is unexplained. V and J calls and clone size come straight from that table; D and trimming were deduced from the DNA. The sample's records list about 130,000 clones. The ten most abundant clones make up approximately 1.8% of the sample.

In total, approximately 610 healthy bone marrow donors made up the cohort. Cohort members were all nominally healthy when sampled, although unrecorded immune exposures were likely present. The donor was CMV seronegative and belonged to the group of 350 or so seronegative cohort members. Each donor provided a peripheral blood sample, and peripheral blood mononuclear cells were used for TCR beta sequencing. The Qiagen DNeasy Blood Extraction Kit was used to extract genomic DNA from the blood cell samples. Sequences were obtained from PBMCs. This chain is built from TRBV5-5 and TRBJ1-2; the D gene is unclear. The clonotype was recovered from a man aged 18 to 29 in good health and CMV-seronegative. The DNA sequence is TGTGCCAGCAGCCAGCAACCGGGAATAATCTATGGCTACACCTTC. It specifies CASSQQPGIIYGYTF.